These 15 T cell receptor beta chains originate from one sample sequenced in a study of PD-L1 blockade in urothelial cancer. Repertoires were generated with immunoSEQ multiplex PCR, while TCRdb's copy carries only in-frame clones and drops some. The table has 45,000 to 55,000 clones, over 65% seen once. Time point: pretreatment peripheral blood. The sequencing here drew on PBMCs, taken around atezolizumab (anti-PD-L1) treatment. The receptors were sampled from a man in his forties or fifties with urothelial cancer.

The V call is TRBV5-4, the J call TRBJ2-7; 9 bases are shared with TRBD2. Germline lookup yields CDR1 SGHNT and CDR2 YYREEE (reference sequence). Germline trimming cut 4 bases from V and 7 bases from J; bases unmatched to any gene: 18. CDR3 length: 17 residues. The CDR3 sequence is CASSPRSIAGVAREQYF. As DNA, the CDR3 is TGTGCCAGCAGCCCAAGGAGCATAGCGGGAGTTGCTAGGGAGCAGTACTTC.

This chain connects TRBV10-1 to TRBJ2-4; 10 bases agree with TRBD2. Per the germline V gene, CDR1 is WNHNN and CDR2 is SYGVQD (reference sequence). The CDR3 runs 15 residues. Unmatched junction bases numbered 2, after V lost 5 bases and J lost 1 base. The CDR3 reads CASSQGLAAKNIQYF. The CDR3 nucleotides read TGCGCCAGCAGTCAGGGACTAGCGGCCAAAAACATTCAGTACTTC.

V and J are TRBV11-2 and TRBJ1-2, with D unclear. CDR1 is SGHAT, CDR2 FQNNGV, per germline. Trimming removed 5 bases at V and 4 bases at J, with 17 bases between. CDR3 size: 15 residues. In DNA form, the CDR3 reads TGTGCCAGCAGCCTAAATGAGGATCCCAGCTATGGCTACACCTTC. Amino acids: CASSLNEDPSYGYTF.

The chain joins TRBV6-5 to TRBJ1-6, with D uncertain. The CDR3 has 12 residues. The V end was cut by 2 bases, the J end by 7 bases, with 3 bases between. Germline V gene data show CDR1 as MNHEY and CDR2 as SVGAGI. The CDR3 sequence: CASSYLNSPLHF. The CDR3 DNA is TGTGCCAGCAGTTACCTAAATTCACCCCTCCACTTT.

The genes are TRBV10-3 and TRBJ2-7; maybe TRBD2 (5 bases). The V and J ends lost 7 bases and 0 bases respectively, with 19 bases between them. Germline assignment: CDR1 ENHRY and CDR2 SYGVKD. The CDR3 loop spans 16 amino acids. CDR3 sequence: CAINSFPVGSSYEQYF. The DNA for the CDR3 is TGTGCCATCAATTCCTTCCCGGTGGGGAGCTCCTACGAGCAGTACTTC.

The V and J genes are TRBV18 and TRBJ2-1; 7 bases align to TRBD2. Germline values: CDR1 KGHSH, CDR2 LQKENI. V was pared by 2 bases and J by 14 bases, with 6 bases of the junction left unmatched. This CDR3 region has 12 residues. The CDR3 is CASSPGTISEFF. CDR3 in DNA: TGTGCCAGCTCACCAGGGACTATTTCCGAGTTCTTC.

This sequence joins TRBV29-1 and TRBJ2-2; 11 bases line up with TRBD2. Germline loops: CDR1 SQVTM, CDR2 ANQGSEA. This CDR3 is built from 14 residues. V lost 5 bases and J lost 5; bases outside the gene matches: 4. The CDR3 nucleotides read TGCAGCGTTCGACTAGCGGGGCAAACCGGGGAGCTGTTTTTT. Its protein product is CSVRLAGQTGELFF.

The rearrangement links TRBV19 to TRBJ2-7, with 7 bases matching TRBD2. The CDR3 contains 15 residues. V dropped 2 bases and J dropped 2; count of bases not matched to a gene: 6. Germline V CDR1 and CDR2: LNHDA, SQIVND (reference sequence). For the CDR3, the DNA is TGTGCCAGTAGTATACTAGCGGATAATGCCTACGAGCAGTACTTC. It is translated as CASSILADNAYEQYF.

In DNA, the CDR3 is TGTGCCAGCAGCGTAGGCGGAGGGGAGTATACGCAGTATTTT. This gives the protein CASSVGGGEYTQYF. J is TRBJ2-3 and V is TRBV9, with a weak D call TRBD2 (6 bases). V lost 0 bases to trimming and J lost 7 bases, with 12 bases between them. Germline lookup yields CDR1 SGDLS and CDR2 YYNGEE. This CDR3 region has 14 residues.

The chain has TRBV18 and TRBJ2-7; D is uncertain. V lost 2 bases to trimming and J lost 2 bases, with 13 bases between them. Germline-derived CDR1 and CDR2 are KGHSH and LQKENI. This CDR3 has 15 residues. The CDR3 protein is CASSPGAGWTYEQYF. CDR3 nucleotide sequence: TGTGCCAGCTCACCAGGCGCAGGCTGGACCTACGAGCAGTACTTC. Complete variable domain (other parts from reference TRBV18 and TRBJ2-7): NAGVMQNPRHLVRRRGQEARLRCSPMKGHSHVYWYRQLPEEGLKFMVYLQKENIIDESGMPKERFSAEFPKEGPSILRIQQVVRGDSAAYFCASSPGAGWTYEQYFGPGTRLTVT.

The V gene is TRBV5-3, the J gene TRBJ1-3, with D maybe TRBD1 (5 bases). TRBV5-3 is given ORF status, its function remaining uncertain. This CDR3 region has 15 residues. Trimming left V 2 bases short and J 4 bases short, with 13 bases between. CDR3 in DNA: TGTGCCAGAAGCTTCGCAGGGTCAAGAGGAAACACCATATATTTT. As protein: CARSFAGSRGNTIYF.

The V and J genes are TRBV11-1 and TRBJ2-2; TRBD1 agrees at 8 bases. V was pared by 4 bases and J by 4 bases, with 8 bases of the junction left unmatched. Germline CDR1 reads SGHAT; CDR2 reads FQDESV (reference sequence). CDR3 length: 16 amino acids. The CDR3 sequence is CASSSGQDPLTGELFF. CDR3 in DNA: TGTGCCAGCAGCTCGGGACAGGATCCGCTCACCGGGGAGCTGTTTTTT.

This clone was detected once. J is TRBJ2-5 and V is TRBV11-2; 10 bases are a match to TRBD2. This CDR3 comprises 16 residues. V gave up 3 bases and J gave up 1 base; unmatched junction bases: 5. The germline V gene encodes CDR1 SGHAT and CDR2 FQNNGV. CDR3 bases: TGTGCCAGCAGCTTGGGGACTAGCGTCTTCCAAGAGACCCAGTACTTC. Translated: CASSLGTSVFQETQYF. Together with reference TRBV11-2 and TRBJ2-5, the CDR3 gives the full variable domain: EAGVAQSPRYKIIEKRQSVAFWCNPISGHATLYWYQQILGQGPKLLIQFQNNGVVDDSQLPKDRFSAERLKGVDSTLKIQPAKLEDSAVYLCASSLGTSVFQETQYFGPGTRLLVL.

V and J are TRBV19 and TRBJ2-2; 12 bases line up with TRBD2. V lost 1 base and J lost 0; bases outside the gene matches: 6. CDR1 and CDR2 from the germline V gene are LNHDA and SQIVND (reference sequence). There are 19 residues in the CDR3. The CDR3 here is CASSIAGLAGYANTGELFF. In nucleotides, the CDR3 is TGTGCCAGTAGTATAGCGGGACTAGCGGGTTACGCGAACACCGGGGAGCTGTTTTTT.

This clone was seen only a few times. This sequence joins TRBV30 and TRBJ1-5; TRBD1 agrees at 9 bases. Germline trimming cut 0 bases from V and 4 bases from J; bases unmatched to any gene: 4. The germline V gene has CDR1 GTSNPN and CDR2 SVGIG (reference sequence). This CDR3 region has 15 residues. As DNA, the CDR3 is TGTGCCTGGAGTGTAAGGACAGGGGTTAATCAGCCCCAGCATTTT. This gives the protein CAWSVRTGVNQPQHF.